In its sample, the clone carrying this T cell receptor (beta chain) was seen many times. Each diagnosis drew on symptoms, thyroxine, TRAb, thyroid ultrasound and orbital computed tomography findings. This sample stems from a study of T cells in Graves' hyperthyroidism and ophthalmopathy. The V gene end was trimmed by 6 bases and the J gene end by 5 bases; junction bases not matched to a gene: 15. The CDR3 runs 15 residues. From germline, CDR1 is DFQATT and CDR2 SNEGSKA (reference sequence). Researchers took RNA transcripts and amplified the TCR beta CDR3 regions from them. Primed by the HTBI set, a first-round RT-PCR was run on the TCR CDR3. A single record per CDR3 protein comes from TCRdb applying MiXCR to the multiplex PCR reads. Of more than 500,000 distinct CDR3 sequences in the sample, around 16% were seen once.

Sequences were obtained from blood. The receptor was derived from a woman aged 25-40 years with Graves' hyperthyroidism. The genes are TRBV20-1 and TRBJ2-5, with 7 bases identical to TRBD1. The CDR3 sequence: CSARTLQGKRETQYF. The CDR3 DNA is TGCAGTGCCCGAACCCTACAGGGGAAGCGGGAGACCCAGTACTTC.